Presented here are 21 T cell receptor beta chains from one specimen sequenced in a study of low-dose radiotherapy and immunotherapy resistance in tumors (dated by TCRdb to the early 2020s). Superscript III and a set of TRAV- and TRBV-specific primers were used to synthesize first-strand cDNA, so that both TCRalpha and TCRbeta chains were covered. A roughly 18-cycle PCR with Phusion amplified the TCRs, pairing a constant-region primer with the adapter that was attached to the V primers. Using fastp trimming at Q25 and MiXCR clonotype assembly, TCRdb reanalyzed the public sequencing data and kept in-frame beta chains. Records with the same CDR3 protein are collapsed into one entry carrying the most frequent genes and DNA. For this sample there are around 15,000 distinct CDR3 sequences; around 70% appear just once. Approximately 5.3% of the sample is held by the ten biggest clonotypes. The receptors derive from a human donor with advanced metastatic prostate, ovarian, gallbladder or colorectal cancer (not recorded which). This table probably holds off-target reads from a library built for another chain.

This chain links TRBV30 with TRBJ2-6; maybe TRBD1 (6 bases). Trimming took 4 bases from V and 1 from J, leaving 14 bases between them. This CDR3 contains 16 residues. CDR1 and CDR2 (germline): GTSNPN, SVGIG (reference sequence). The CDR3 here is CAWTLGQSSGANVLTF. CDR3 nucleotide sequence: TGTGCCTGGACCCTAGGACAGTCGTCTGGGGCCAACGTCCTGACTTTC.

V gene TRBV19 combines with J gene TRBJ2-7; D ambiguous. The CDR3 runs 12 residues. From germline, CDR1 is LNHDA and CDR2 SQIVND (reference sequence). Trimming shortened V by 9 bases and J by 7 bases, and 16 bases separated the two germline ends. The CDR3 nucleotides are TGTGCCAGCACGGACGGTGTTTGGGAGCAGTACTTC. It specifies CASTDGVWEQYF.

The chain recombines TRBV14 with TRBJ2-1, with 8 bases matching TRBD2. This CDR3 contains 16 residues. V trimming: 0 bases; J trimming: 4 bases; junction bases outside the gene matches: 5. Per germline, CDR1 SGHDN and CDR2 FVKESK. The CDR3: CASSQERGGTYNEQFF. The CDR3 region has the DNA TGTGCCAGCAGCCAAGAACGCGGGGGGACATACAATGAGCAGTTCTTC.

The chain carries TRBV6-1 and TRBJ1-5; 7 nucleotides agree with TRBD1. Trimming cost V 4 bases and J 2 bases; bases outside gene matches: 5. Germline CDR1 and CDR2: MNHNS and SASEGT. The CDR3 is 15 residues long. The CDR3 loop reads CASSAQGQRNQPQHF. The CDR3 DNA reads TGTGCCAGCAGTGCCCAGGGACAGCGCAATCAGCCCCAGCATTTT.

The CDR3 region has the DNA TGTGCCAGTCAAGGGGGAAATTCACCCCTCCACTTT. Amino acids: CASQGGNSPLHF. The chain employs TRBV19 and TRBJ1-6; TRBD1 is a possible D gene (6 bases). Germline V CDR1 and CDR2: LNHDA, SQIVND (reference sequence). V was cut by 8 bases and J by 7 bases, with 9 bases left in between. The CDR3 runs 12 residues.

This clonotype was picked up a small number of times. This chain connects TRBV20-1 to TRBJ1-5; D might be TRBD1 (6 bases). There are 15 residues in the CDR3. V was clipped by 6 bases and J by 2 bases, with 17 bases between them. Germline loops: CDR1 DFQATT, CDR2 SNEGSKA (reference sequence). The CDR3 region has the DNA TGCAGTGCCGTTATTCCAGGGGCAGGCAATCAGCCCCAGCATTTT. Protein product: CSAVIPGAGNQPQHF.

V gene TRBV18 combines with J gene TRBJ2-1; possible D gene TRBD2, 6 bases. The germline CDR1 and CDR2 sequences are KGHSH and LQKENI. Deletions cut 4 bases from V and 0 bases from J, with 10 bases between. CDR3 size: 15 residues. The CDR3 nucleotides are TGTGCCAGCTCACATGGGGGGAGCTCCTACAATGAGCAGTTCTTC. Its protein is CASSHGGSSYNEQFF.

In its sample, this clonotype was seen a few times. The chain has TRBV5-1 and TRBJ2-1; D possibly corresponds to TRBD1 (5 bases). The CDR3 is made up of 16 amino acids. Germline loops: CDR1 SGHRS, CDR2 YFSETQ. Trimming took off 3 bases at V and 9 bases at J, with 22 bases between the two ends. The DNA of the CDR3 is TGCGCCAGCAGCTCGAATCCGACAGCTGCCCGGGCTGAGCAGTTCTTC. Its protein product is CASSSNPTAARAEQFF.

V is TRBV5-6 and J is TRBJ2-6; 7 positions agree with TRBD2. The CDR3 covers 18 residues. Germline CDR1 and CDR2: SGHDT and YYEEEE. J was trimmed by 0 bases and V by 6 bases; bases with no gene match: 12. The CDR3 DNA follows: TGTGCCAGCATCCAAGCGGGACTAACGAACTCTGGGGCCAACGTCCTGACTTTC. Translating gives CASIQAGLTNSGANVLTF.

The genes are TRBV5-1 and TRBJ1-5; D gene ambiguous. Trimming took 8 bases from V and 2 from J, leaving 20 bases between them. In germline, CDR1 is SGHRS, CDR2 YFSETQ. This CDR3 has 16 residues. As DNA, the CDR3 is TGCGCCAGTAGACCCATGAACGGTGGCGGCAATCAGCCCCAGCATTTT. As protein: CASRPMNGGGNQPQHF.

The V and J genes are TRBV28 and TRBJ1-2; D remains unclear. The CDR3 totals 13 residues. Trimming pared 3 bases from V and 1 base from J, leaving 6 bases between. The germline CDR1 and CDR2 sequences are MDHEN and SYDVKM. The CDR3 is CASSFDLNYGYTF. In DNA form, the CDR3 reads TGTGCCAGCAGTTTCGATCTTAACTATGGCTACACCTTC.

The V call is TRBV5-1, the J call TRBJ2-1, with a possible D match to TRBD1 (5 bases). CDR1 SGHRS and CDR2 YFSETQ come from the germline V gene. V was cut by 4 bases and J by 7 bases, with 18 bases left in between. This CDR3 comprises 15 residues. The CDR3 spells CASSQGQGARNEQFF. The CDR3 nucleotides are TGCGCCAGCAGCCAAGGGCAAGGGGCGCGAAATGAGCAGTTCTTC.

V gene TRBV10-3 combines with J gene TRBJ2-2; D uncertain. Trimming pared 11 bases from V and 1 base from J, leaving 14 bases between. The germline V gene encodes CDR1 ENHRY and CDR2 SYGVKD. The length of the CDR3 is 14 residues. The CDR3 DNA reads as TGTGCCGCTTCGATTGGGATGAACACCGGGGAGCTGTTTTTT. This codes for CAASIGMNTGELFF.

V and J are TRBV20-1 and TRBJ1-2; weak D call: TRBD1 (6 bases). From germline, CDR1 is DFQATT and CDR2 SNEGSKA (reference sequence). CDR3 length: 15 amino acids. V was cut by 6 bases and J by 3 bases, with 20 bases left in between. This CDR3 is CSAREARGFYYGYTF. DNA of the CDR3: TGCAGTGCCCGAGAGGCCAGGGGCTTTTACTATGGCTACACCTTC.

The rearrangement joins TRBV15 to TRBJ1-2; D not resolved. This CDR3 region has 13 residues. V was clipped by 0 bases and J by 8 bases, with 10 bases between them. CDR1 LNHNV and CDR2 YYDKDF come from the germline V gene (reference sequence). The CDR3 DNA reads TGTGCCACCAGCAGAGATGGTTCGGAGGGCTACACCTTC. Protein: CATSRDGSEGYTF.

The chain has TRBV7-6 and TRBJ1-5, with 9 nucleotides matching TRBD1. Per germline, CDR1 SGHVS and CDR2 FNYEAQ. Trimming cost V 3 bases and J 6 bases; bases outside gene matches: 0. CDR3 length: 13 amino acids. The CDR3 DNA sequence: TGTGCCAGCAGCTTGGGACAGGGTCAGCCCCAGCATTTT. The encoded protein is CASSLGQGQPQHF.

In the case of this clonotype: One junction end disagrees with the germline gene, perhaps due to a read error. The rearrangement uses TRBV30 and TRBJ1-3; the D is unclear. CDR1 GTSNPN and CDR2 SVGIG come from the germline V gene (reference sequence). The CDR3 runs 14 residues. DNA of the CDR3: TGTGCCTGGAGTGTATCCGGAACTGGAAACACCATACATTTT. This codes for CAWSVSGTGNTIHF.

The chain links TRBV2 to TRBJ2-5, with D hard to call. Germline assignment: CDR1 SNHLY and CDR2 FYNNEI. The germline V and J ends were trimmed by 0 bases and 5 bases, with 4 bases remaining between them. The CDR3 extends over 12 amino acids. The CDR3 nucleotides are TGTGCCAGCAGTGAAGCCAGTGAGACCCAGTACTTC. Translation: CASSEASETQYF.

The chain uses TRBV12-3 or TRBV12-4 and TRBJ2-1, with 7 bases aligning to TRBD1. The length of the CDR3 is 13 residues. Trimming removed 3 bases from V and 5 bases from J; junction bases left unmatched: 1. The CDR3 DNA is TGTGCCAGCAGTTTTGGGACAGACAATGAGCAGTTCTTC. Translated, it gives CASSFGTDNEQFF.

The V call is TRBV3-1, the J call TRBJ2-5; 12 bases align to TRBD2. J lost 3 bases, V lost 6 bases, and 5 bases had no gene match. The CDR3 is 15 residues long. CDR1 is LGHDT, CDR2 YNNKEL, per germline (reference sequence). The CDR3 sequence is CASRSRTSGEETQYF. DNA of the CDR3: TGTGCCAGCAGGAGTAGGACTAGCGGGGAAGAGACCCAGTACTTC.

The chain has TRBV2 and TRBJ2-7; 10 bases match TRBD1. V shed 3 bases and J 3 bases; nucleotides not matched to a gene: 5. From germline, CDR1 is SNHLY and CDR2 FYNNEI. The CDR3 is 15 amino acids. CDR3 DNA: TGTGCCAGCAGTGAGGACAGGGGGGCCCTCTACGAGCAGTACTTC. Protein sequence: CASSEDRGALYEQYF.